This TCR beta chain was sequenced during a study of cytomegalovirus exposure and HLA in healthy donors. Study background: Of 398 genotyped donors, roughly 86% clustered with self-reported Caucasian donors.

Of note for this clone: Its target is unknown.

PCR used 60 Vbeta primers and 13 Jbeta primers. The data were produced by immunoSEQ multiplex PCR, yet TCRdb's version contains in-frame clones alone and is incomplete. The data contain roughly 100,000 clones, roughly 69% of them singletons. Study-level findings and limits: Reported results showed that the classifier diagnosed cytomegalovirus status with high specificity and sensitivity. Per a prior analysis, the majority of TCR beta V segments were productive roughly 87% or roughly 30% of the time. Reportedly, TCR beta sequences accurately predicted HLA-A and HLA-B alleles in most subjects.

The CDR3 extends over 14 amino acids. Looked up from germline, CDR1 is SGHRS and CDR2 is YFSETQ. V trimming: 5 bases; J trimming: 9 bases; junction bases outside the gene matches: 7. This receptor was obtained from a man in his thirties or forties in good health and CMV-seropositive. Sequenced: PBMCs. The chain links TRBV5-1 to TRBJ1-6; TRBD1 matches at 8 bases. For the CDR3, the DNA is TGCGCCAGCAGGGACGCAGGGGGCGGTTCACCCCTCCACTTT. Translating it yields CASRDAGGGSPLHF.